This T cell receptor beta chain derives from a study of blood T cell repertoires in COVID-19. In the study overall: Samples came from the United States, Italy and Spain, spanning acute and convalescent COVID-19.

Source study methods: For nucleated cells, counts were estimated from reference gene primer amplification. TCRdb keeps only in-frame clones here, not all; method: immunoSEQ multiplex PCR. From that table come the V and J calls and clone size; the DNA was used to work out D and trimming. The sample includes over 120,000 clones, 80% to 90% seen only once; the top ten take less than 3%. The CDR3 loop spans 11 amino acids. Germline lookup yields CDR1 SQVTM and CDR2 ANQGSEA. Comment on this clone: At one boundary the junction diverges from the germline segment, which might be a read error.

The source material was peripheral blood. The chain combines TRBV29-1 with TRBJ2-1; D is ambiguous. The receptor was isolated from a man in his 60s with active or convalescent COVID-19. This chain's CDR3 is CGTLKYNEQFF. The CDR3 nucleotides read TGTGGTACCCTAAAATACAATGAGCAGTTCTTC.